Listed below are T cell receptor beta chains from one sample, sequenced in a study of T cell repertoires in cytomegalovirus infection. Antigens for these TCRs are unknown. TCRdb re-derived calls from the reads in MiXCR, one entry per CDR3 protein. The repertoire holds 680,000 or so distinct CDR3 sequences, with around 31% as singletons. Here the sequenced sample was cultured PBMCs, taken from culture after CMV antigen stimulation. The receptors come from a human donor in good health (CMV status not recorded). Some clones in this sample may be carry-over from other donors' samples. CDR3s leave out the opening cysteine and the closing phenylalanine or tryptophan. The order of the fields is V gene, CDR3 protein.

V: TRBV10-3; CDR3: AISESTGRVDTQY
V: TRBV9; CDR3: ASSVGGVSETQY
V: TRBV5-4; CDR3: ASSGDSSSYNEQF
V: TRBV28; CDR3: ASREQGPFFNQPQH
V: TRBV9; CDR3: ASSPQQFSGNTIY
V: TRBV18; CDR3: ASSPTSPSQSDEQF
V: TRBV7-6; CDR3: ASSTRSSGGGSDTQY
V: TRBV7-2; CDR3: ASSLAVGPAQH
V: TRBV20-1; CDR3: SARDPTSGEY
V: TRBV12-3/TRBV12-4; CDR3: ASSPRQGIPNQPQH
V: TRBV5-6; CDR3: ASSLGTGPSTNEKLF
V: TRBV18; CDR3: ASSPVDPQLNNEQF
V: TRBV7-2; CDR3: ASSFRDRGLNEQF
V: TRBV27; CDR3: ASSTAPGPIYGYT
V: TRBV19; CDR3: ASSIGRETQY
V: TRBV12-3/TRBV12-4; CDR3: ASWGAIQRGYTGELF
V: TRBV6-1; CDR3: ASSEENRELKDSPLH
V: TRBV7-2; CDR3: ASSARLAGGPHEQY
V: TRBV7-6; CDR3: ASSARDRGQDTEAF
V: TRBV4-2; CDR3: ASSQHAGTPVGTQY
V: TRBV7-2; CDR3: ASSLESTVSGNTIY
V: TRBV27; CDR3: ASSLTGTGAYNEQF
V: TRBV10-3; CDR3: ATAQGDRGDYGYT
V: TRBV10-2; CDR3: ASTRNRGPEAF
V: TRBV7-9; CDR3: ASSDRKAGNTIY
V: TRBV28; CDR3: ASRKDPSTDTQY
V: TRBV11-2; CDR3: ASSSDRGEGEQF
V: TRBV5-6; CDR3: ASMLLQPADTQY
V: TRBV5-6; CDR3: ASSLGREAWDREGYGYT
V: TRBV7-8; CDR3: ASSPLGLAEPKTPHEQY
V: TRBV7-6; CDR3: ASSLQGTGANVLT
V: TRBV7-2; CDR3: ASSLRVYRDYSSYEQY
V: TRBV14; CDR3: ASTPSRRAGVVTDTQY
V: TRBV28; CDR3: ASSLTPPGEQY
V: TRBV20-1; CDR3: SAEYKHDLVYEQY
V: TRBV7-2; CDR3: ASSLVIAGGQDEQF
V: TRBV4-2; CDR3: ASSQGTTAYEQY
V: TRBV4-3; CDR3: ASSQDVEDSHYNSPLH
V: TRBV12-3/TRBV12-4; CDR3: ASRPEGDGQPQH
V: TRBV7-2; CDR3: ASSLQVAGNSPLH
V: TRBV7-9; CDR3: ASSGSSYGYT
V: TRBV7-2; CDR3: ASSFEAGEYEQY
V: TRBV2; CDR3: ASSELRPTSYNEQF
V: TRBV6-1; CDR3: ASRELRDTYEQY
V: TRBV7-6; CDR3: ASSRAGGEEPQH
V: TRBV7-9; CDR3: ATGGSGGPEQF
V: TRBV28; CDR3: ASSSVGSGANVLT
V: TRBV18; CDR3: ASSPMLQETQY
V: TRBV5-4; CDR3: ASSLVDLGVETQY
V: TRBV7-9; CDR3: ASSLLLQGWDPYEQY
V: TRBV27; CDR3: ASSPGTGTVDTQY
V: TRBV27; CDR3: ASSFGGWREQY
V: TRBV20-1; CDR3: SARFGGGPGNEQF
V: TRBV25-1; CDR3: ASSELGRGGEKLF